This TCR beta chain appears in the sequencing data of a study of regulatory T cells in long-lasting Graves disease. This clonotype was seen repeatedly, ten times or more. The CDR3 loop spans 15 amino acids. The J segment lost 7 bases and the V segment lost 5 bases, leaving 7 bases of the junction unmatched. Per germline, CDR1 SEHNR and CDR2 FQNEAQ (reference sequence). Time point of the sample: newly diagnosed GD, antithyroid drugs for less than 3 months. The TCR library was prepared using RNA isolated from PBMCs. For TCR beta, libraries came from iRepertoire HTBI primers and Arm-PCR of CDR3 regions. TCRdb reprocessed the multiplex PCR reads with MiXCR, giving one entry per CDR3 protein. The data contain hundreds of thousands of distinct CDR3 sequences, 15% to 20% of them singletons. This same sample was also taken into another study, of T cells in Graves' hyperthyroidism and ophthalmopathy. In that study: Newly diagnosed hyperthyroidism patients aged 18 to 65 years had disease lasting under 2 months. A model of 13 V-J features distinguished ophthalmopathy from stable hyperthyroidism.

The chain combines TRBV7-9 with TRBJ1-6; 8 nucleotides line up with TRBD1. This sequence originates from a woman in her twenties or thirties with Graves disease. Here the sequenced sample was peripheral blood mononuclear cells (PBMCs), taken at new diagnosis, from a patient treated with antithyroid drugs. In DNA form, the CDR3 reads TGTGCCAGCAGCAAACTGACAGGGGTGAATTCACCCCTCCACTTT. This encodes CASSKLTGVNSPLHF.